This record looks at one TCR beta chain sequence and its context. The data were taken from a study of blood T cell repertoires in COVID-19. The wider study: The United States, Italy and Spain were the sources of the acute and convalescent COVID-19 samples.

Profiled with immunoSEQ multiplex PCR; TCRdb holds only in-frame clones, not every one. The table lists about 200,000 clones, approximately 85% of them singletons. Per the germline V gene, CDR1 is LGHDT and CDR2 is YNNKEL (reference sequence). CDR3 length: 20 residues. Losses at the gene ends were 0 bases for V and 5 bases for J; bases not matched to a gene: 20. The receptor was isolated from a woman older than 75 with acute or convalescent COVID-19. The sequenced sample consisted of peripheral blood. The J gene is TRBJ2-5, the V gene TRBV3-1 (or the pseudogene TRBV3-2); 8 nucleotides align to TRBD2. The CDR3 region has the DNA TGTGCCAGCAGCCAAGAGGAAGTATGTACAGCGGGGGTTTGCGGGGAGACCCAGTACTTC. Protein sequence: CASSQEEVCTAGVCGETQYF.